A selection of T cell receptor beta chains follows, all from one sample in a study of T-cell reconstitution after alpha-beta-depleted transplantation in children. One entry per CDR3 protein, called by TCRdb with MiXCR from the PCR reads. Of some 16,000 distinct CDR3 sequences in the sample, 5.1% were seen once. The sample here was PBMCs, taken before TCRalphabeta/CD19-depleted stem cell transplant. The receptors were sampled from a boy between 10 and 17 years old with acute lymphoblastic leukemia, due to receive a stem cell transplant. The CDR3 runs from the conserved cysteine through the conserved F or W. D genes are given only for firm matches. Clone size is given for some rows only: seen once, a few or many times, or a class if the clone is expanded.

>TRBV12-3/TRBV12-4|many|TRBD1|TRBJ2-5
TGTGCCAGCAGTTTAGGGTCGGGACAGCACAACCAAGAGACCCAGTACTTC
CASSLGSGQHNQETQYF
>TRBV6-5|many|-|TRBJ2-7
TGTGCCAGCAGTTACAAGGAGGCCACCTCCTACGAGCAGTACTTC
CASSYKEATSYEQYF
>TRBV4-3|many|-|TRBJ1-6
TGCGCCAGCAGCCAACCGGGTCCTAATTCACCCCTCCACTTT
CASSQPGPNSPLHF
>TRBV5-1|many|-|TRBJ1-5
TGCGCCAGCAGGCCTACCGGGACAACGGAGGAGCCCCAGCATTTT
CASRPTGTTEEPQHF
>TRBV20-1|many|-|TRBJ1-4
TGCAGTGCTAGAGATCCGATGGGCCGTTCTAATGAAAAACTGTTTTTT
CSARDPMGRSNEKLFF
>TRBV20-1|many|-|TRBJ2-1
TGCAGTGTATGGGAGTCCCTAGCAAGTGAGCAGTTCTTC
CSVWESLASEQFF
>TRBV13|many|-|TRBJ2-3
TGTGCCAGCAGCTTATGGAACACAGATACGCAGTATTTT
CASSLWNTDTQYF
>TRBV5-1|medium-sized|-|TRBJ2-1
TGCGCCAGCAGCTTGGAGGGTGGTGAGCAGTTCTTC
CASSLEGGEQFF
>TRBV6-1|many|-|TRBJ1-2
TGTGCCAGCAGTCAAGTAGGGGCGTCTAACTATGGCTACACCTTC
CASSQVGASNYGYTF
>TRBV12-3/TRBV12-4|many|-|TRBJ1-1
TGTGCCAGCAGCCCTTGGAAGACTGAAGCTTTCTTT
CASSPWKTEAFF
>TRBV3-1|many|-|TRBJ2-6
TGTGCCAGCAGCCCGCCCGGGCCATTCAGCTCTGGGGCCAACGTCCTGACTTTC
CASSPPGPFSSGANVLTF
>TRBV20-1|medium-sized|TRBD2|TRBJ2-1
TGCAGTGCTAGAGACCAGGGACTAGCGGGATACAATGAGCAGTTCTTC
CSARDQGLAGYNEQFF
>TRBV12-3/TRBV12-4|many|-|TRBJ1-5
TGTGCCAGCAGTTTGTGGGGCGGTGATAGCAATCAGCCCCAGCATTTT
CASSLWGGDSNQPQHF
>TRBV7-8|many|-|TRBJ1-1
TGTGCCAGCAGTTCACCGGTCAGGGGGAACACTGAAGCTTTCTTT
CASSSPVRGNTEAFF
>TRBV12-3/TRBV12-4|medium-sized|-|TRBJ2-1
TGTGCCAGCAGTCTGACCCGGGACAATGAGCAGTTCTTC
CASSLTRDNEQFF
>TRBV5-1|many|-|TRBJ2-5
TGCGCCAGCAGCTTCGGGCAAGAGACCCAGTACTTC
CASSFGQETQYF
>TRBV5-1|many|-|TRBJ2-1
TGCGCCAGCAGCCCCTACGTACGGGTCAATGAGCAGTTCTTC
CASSPYVRVNEQFF
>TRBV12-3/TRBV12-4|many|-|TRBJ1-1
TGTGCCAGCAGTTTTCGAAGGGTTCGGACTGAAGCTTTCTTT
CASSFRRVRTEAFF
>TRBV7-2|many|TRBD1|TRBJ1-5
TGTGCCAGCAGCTTTGGTCAGGGGGTCAATCAGCCCCAGCATTTT
CASSFGQGVNQPQHF
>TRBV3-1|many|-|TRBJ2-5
TGTGCCAGCAGCCAAGGTTATGCGGTGCAAGAGACCCAGTACTTC
CASSQGYAVQETQYF
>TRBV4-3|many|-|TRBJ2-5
TGCGCCAGCAGCCAAGGCAACCGGGGCGGGGAGACCCAGTACTTC
CASSQGNRGGETQYF
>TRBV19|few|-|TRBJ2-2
TGTGCCAGTAATTGGCAGGGCAACACCGGGGAGCTGTTTTTT
CASNWQGNTGELFF
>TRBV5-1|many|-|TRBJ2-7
TGCGCCAGCAGCTCTCGGCCCAGCGACCGCGAGCAGTACTTC
CASSSRPSDREQYF
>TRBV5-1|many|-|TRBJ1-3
TGCGCCAGCAGCTTGATGTTTGGGGTCGGTGGAAACACCATATATTTT
CASSLMFGVGGNTIYF
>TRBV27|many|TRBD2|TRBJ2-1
TGTGCCAGCAGTGTAGGACTAGCGGGAGGGCCAGGGGATGAGCAGTTCTTC
CASSVGLAGGPGDEQFF
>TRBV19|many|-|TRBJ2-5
TGTGCCAGTAGTCCTAAACAGGTTGCGGGGACCCAGTACTTC
CASSPKQVAGTQYF
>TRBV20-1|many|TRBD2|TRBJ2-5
TGCAGTGCTAGCGCTAGCGGGGGGAGATTCCAAGAGACCCAGTACTTC
CSASASGGRFQETQYF
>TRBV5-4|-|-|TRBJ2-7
TGTGCCAGCAGGGGAGGTGGCGAGCAGTACTTC
CASRGGGEQYF
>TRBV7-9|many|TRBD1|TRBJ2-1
TGTGCCAGCAGCTTAGCCGTGGACAGGGATGAGCAGTTCTTC
CASSLAVDRDEQFF
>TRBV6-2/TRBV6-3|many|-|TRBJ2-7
TGTGCCAGCAGTGAATCAATTTATAACTACGAGCAGTACTTC
CASSESIYNYEQYF
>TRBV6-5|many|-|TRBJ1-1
TGTGCCAGCAGTCACACAGGGTCAGCGACTGAAGCTTTCTTT
CASSHTGSATEAFF
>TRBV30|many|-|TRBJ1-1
TGTGCCTGGAGTTCAGGAGGGGGAAGGGCTGAAGCTTTCTTT
CAWSSGGGRAEAFF
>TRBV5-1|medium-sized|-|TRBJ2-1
TGCGCCAGCAGCTTGGCACTGGTAAGCTCCTACAATGAGCAGTTCTTC
CASSLALVSSYNEQFF
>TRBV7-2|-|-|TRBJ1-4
TGTGCCAGCAGCTCCTGGGACGAAAGCGGCGAAAAACTGTTTTTT
CASSSWDESGEKLFF
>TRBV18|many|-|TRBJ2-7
TGTGCCAGCTCAGCACAGGAGTCCTACGAGCAGTACTTC
CASSAQESYEQYF
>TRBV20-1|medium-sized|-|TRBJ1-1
TGCAGTGCTCCGGTTGCGGGGGCGCGGGTTGCCACTGAAGCTTTCTTT
CSAPVAGARVATEAFF
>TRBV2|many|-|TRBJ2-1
TGTGCCAGCAGTGAATACGCTCTGAGGGATGAGCAGTTCTTC
CASSEYALRDEQFF
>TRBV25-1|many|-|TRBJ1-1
TGTGCCAGCAGTGGAAGTTTCGGCAAGGGGAACCAAGCTTTCTTT
CASSGSFGKGNQAFF
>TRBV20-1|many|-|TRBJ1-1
TGCAGTGCGAAGGACCTGGGAGCTTTCTTT
CSAKDLGAFF
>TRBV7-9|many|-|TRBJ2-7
TGTGCCAGCAACCAAGGGACGGACGAGCAGTACTTC
CASNQGTDEQYF
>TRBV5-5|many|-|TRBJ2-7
TGTGCCAGCAGCCGCCGCGGGACAGAGAGCTCCTACGAGCAGTACTTC
CASSRRGTESSYEQYF
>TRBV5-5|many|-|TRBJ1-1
TGTGCCAGCAGCTTGGACGTCAGTGGAGCTTTCTTT
CASSLDVSGAFF
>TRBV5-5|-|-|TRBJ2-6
TGTGCCAGCAGCCCCGGGCGCTTTGGGGCCAACGTCCTGACTTTC
CASSPGRFGANVLTF
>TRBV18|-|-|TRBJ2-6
TGTGCCAGCTCACCGTCTACAGGACGCGGGGCCAACGTCCTGACTTTC
CASSPSTGRGANVLTF
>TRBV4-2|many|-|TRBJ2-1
TGTGCCAGCAGCCAAGAAGGGGGGCCCGGCCCCAATGAGCAGTTCTTC
CASSQEGGPGPNEQFF